The 30 T cell receptor beta chains reported below all come from one sample, sequenced in a study of radiation and T cells in renal cell carcinoma. Measured with immunoSEQ multiplex PCR; TCRdb has only the in-frame clones, and not every one. The profile covers under 200,000 clones, with 88% appearing a single time and about 11% taken by the ten largest. Time point denoted: blood 4 weeks post-SBRT, at nephrectomy. Treatment described: 15 Gy SBRT to primary tumor, nephrectomy 4 weeks later. The specimen was blood, collected from a patient whose treatment included radiotherapy and nephrectomy. These receptors all stem from a woman in her forties or fifties with renal cell carcinoma.

V is TRBV5-1 and J is TRBJ2-2; no reliable D call. The V and J ends lost 4 bases and 4 bases respectively, with 17 bases between them. Germline CDR1 is SGHRS and CDR2 is YFSETQ. This CDR3 region has 16 residues. This CDR3 is CASSNSQRLSTGELFF. For the CDR3, the DNA is TGCGCCAGCAGCAACTCACAGAGATTAAGCACCGGGGAGCTGTTTTTT.

This chain connects TRBV29-1 to TRBJ1-2, with 9 bases matching TRBD1. The CDR3 spans 13 residues. V trimming: 3 bases; J trimming: 6 bases; junction bases outside the gene matches: 5. CDR1 and CDR2 from the germline V gene are SQVTM and ANQGSEA. CDR3: CSVDLQGADGYTF. The CDR3 DNA follows: TGCAGCGTTGATTTACAGGGGGCTGATGGCTACACCTTC.

This chain joins TRBV5-5 and TRBJ2-6; D unclear. Trimming removed 1 base at V and 12 bases at J, with 17 bases between. The germline V gene encodes CDR1 SGHKS and CDR2 YYEKEE (reference sequence). The CDR3 length is 15 residues. The DNA for the CDR3 is TGTGCCAGCAGCTTGTCGAGTCGCCGGGTTGGCGTCCTGACTTTC. Amino acid sequence: CASSLSSRRVGVLTF.

The gene calls are TRBV12-5 and TRBJ2-1; TRBD2 matches at 9 bases. CDR3 length equals 16 residues. Germline V gene lookup returns CDR1 LGHNT and CDR2 FRNRAP. J gave up 9 bases and V 2 bases, and 11 bases lay outside the gene matches. CDR3 sequence (DNA): TGTGCTAGTGGTTTGTACATAGCGGGGGTTTTAGGTGAGCAGTTCTTC. It specifies CASGLYIAGVLGEQFF.

The chain joins TRBV5-6 to TRBJ1-2; 12 nucleotides align to TRBD1. CDR3 length equals 15 residues. J was trimmed by 4 bases and V by 4 bases; bases with no gene match: 5. Germline assignment: CDR1 SGHDT and CDR2 YYEEEE. CDR3 sequence reads: CASSAGQGASYGYTF. The CDR3 nucleotides are TGTGCCAGCAGCGCGGGACAGGGGGCGAGCTATGGCTACACCTTC.

CDR3: CAWRGRPRAGANVLTF. The CDR3 DNA is TGTGCCTGGAGGGGACGGCCCAGGGCTGGGGCCAACGTCCTGACTTTC. V is TRBV30 and J is TRBJ2-6; TRBD1 or TRBD2 may be the D gene (5 bases each). The CDR3 runs 16 residues. Germline V lookup: CDR1 GTSNPN, CDR2 SVGIG (reference sequence). The V end was cut by 3 bases, the J end by 2 bases, with 14 bases between.

The chain uses TRBV6-5 and TRBJ1-2, with unresolved D. Germline assignment: CDR1 MNHEY and CDR2 SVGAGI. The CDR3 runs to 13 residues. Trimming shortened V by 2 bases and J by 7 bases, and 11 bases separated the two germline ends. The CDR3 nucleotides are TGTGCCAGCAGTTACGGAGTTTGGGGTGGCTACACCTTC. Translating it yields CASSYGVWGGYTF.

This clone was observed once. J is TRBJ2-3 and V is TRBV4-2; D may be TRBD2 (7 bases). Trimming took off 2 bases at V and 5 bases at J, with 14 bases between the two ends. The CDR3 covers 15 residues. Germline values: CDR1 LGHNA, CDR2 YNFKEQ. The CDR3 protein is CASSQPGGRGDTQYF. In DNA form, the CDR3 reads TGTGCCAGCAGCCAACCGGGGGGCCGGGGAGATACGCAGTATTTT.

The chain carries TRBV19 and TRBJ1-5; D perhaps matches TRBD1 (6 bases). CDR1 and CDR2 from the germline V gene are LNHDA and SQIVND (reference sequence). The V end was cut by 3 bases, the J end by 5 bases, with 14 bases between. This CDR3 spans 15 amino acids. CDR3 amino acids: CASSIGTPGHQPQHF. The CDR3 DNA follows: TGTGCCAGTAGTATCGGGACACCCGGGCATCAGCCCCAGCATTTT. Complete variable domain (other parts from reference TRBV19 and TRBJ1-5): DGGITQSPKYLFRKEGQNVTLSCEQNLNHDAMYWYRQDPGQGLRLIYYSQIVNDFQKGDIAEGYSVSREKKESFPLTVTSAQKNPTAFYLCASSIGTPGHQPQHFGDGTRLSIL.

This clone has only one observation. The chain uses TRBV9 and TRBJ2-1; possible D gene TRBD2, 6 bases. The CDR3 extends over 18 amino acids. Germline values: CDR1 SGDLS, CDR2 YYNGEE. Trimming took 0 bases from V and 7 from J, leaving 23 bases between them. CDR3: CASSVEAQRGVGGNEQFF. The CDR3 DNA reads as TGTGCCAGCAGCGTAGAGGCGCAGAGGGGAGTGGGAGGTAATGAGCAGTTCTTC.

The rearrangement joins TRBV4-3 to TRBJ1-6, with 10 bases identical to TRBD1. The CDR3 loop spans 16 amino acids. Germline-derived CDR1 and CDR2 are LGHNA and YSLEER. Trimming cost V 0 bases and J 10 bases; bases outside gene matches: 6. CDR3 loop: CASSQDAGTGESPLHF. The CDR3 coding sequence is TGCGCCAGCAGCCAAGATGCGGGGACAGGGGAATCACCCCTCCACTTT.

V and J are TRBV11-2 and TRBJ1-2, with D unclear. Germline values: CDR1 SGHAT, CDR2 FQNNGV. V dropped 0 bases and J dropped 8 bases, with 13 bases sitting between them. The CDR3 has 14 amino acids. CDR3 loop: CASSLDMVGGGYTF. The CDR3, as DNA: TGTGCCAGCAGCTTAGATATGGTGGGCGGGGGCTACACCTTC.

V and J are TRBV5-4 and TRBJ1-2, with D possibly being TRBD1 (6 bases). The germline V and J ends were trimmed by 4 bases and 8 bases, with 18 bases remaining between them. CDR1 and CDR2 from the germline V gene are SGHNT and YYREEE (reference sequence). CDR3 size: 14 residues. The CDR3 loop is CASSTRGGDRGYTF. The CDR3 DNA sequence: TGTGCCAGCAGCACAAGGGGGGGGGACCGCGGCTACACCTTC.

The rearrangement uses TRBV5-4 and TRBJ1-2, with a possible D match to TRBD1 (5 bases). The CDR3 contains 14 residues. Germline assignment: CDR1 SGHNT and CDR2 YYREEE (reference sequence). V gave up 0 bases and J gave up 8 bases, with 14 bases separating them. The CDR3 DNA is TGTGCCAGCAGCTTGGCGGCAGGGAGGAGCGGCTACACCTTC. It translates to CASSLAAGRSGYTF.

The chain combines TRBV6-5 with TRBJ1-6; D is undetermined. This CDR3 has 15 amino acids. Germline CDR1 reads MNHEY; CDR2 reads SVGAGI. V lost 8 bases and J 5 bases, leaving 16 bases between the germline ends. In nucleotides, the CDR3 is TGTGCCAGCCTCCGGGGTTACGGAGATAATTCACCCCTCCACTTT. It codes for CASLRGYGDNSPLHF.

The rearrangement joins TRBV4-2 to TRBJ1-1, with a tentative D call TRBD1 (5 bases). Germline V CDR1 and CDR2: LGHNA, YNFKEQ. This CDR3 spans 14 amino acids. V was cut by 6 bases and J by 10 bases, with 21 bases left in between. The CDR3 sequence: CASRRMTAEIAAFF. The CDR3 DNA sequence: TGTGCCAGCAGACGGATGACAGCTGAGATAGCAGCTTTCTTT.

The CDR3 region has the DNA TGTGCCAGCAGTGTTAATAGCAATCAGCCCCAGCATTTT. Encoded protein: CASSVNSNQPQHF. V and J are TRBV2 and TRBJ1-5; D is ambiguous. V was cut by 4 bases and J by 0 bases, with 4 bases left in between. The V gene's germline CDR1 is SNHLY and CDR2 FYNNEI. The CDR3 is 13 amino acids.

The CDR3 region is CAWTEGRYGYTF. The CDR3 bases are TGTGCCTGGACCGAGGGACGGTATGGCTACACCTTC. This sequence joins TRBV30 and TRBJ1-2, with D perhaps matching TRBD1 (5 bases). V shed 4 bases and J shed 5 bases, with 11 bases lying between them. The CDR3 extends over 12 amino acids. Germline V gene sequence: CDR1 GTSNPN, CDR2 SVGIG (reference sequence).

The CDR3 loop reads CASSLAGDYEQYF. CDR3 in DNA: TGTGCCAGCAGTCTAGCGGGGGACTACGAGCAGTACTTC. The rearrangement links TRBV7-2 to TRBJ2-7; 10 nucleotides agree with TRBD2. This CDR3 has 13 amino acids. V dropped 6 bases and J dropped 3; count of bases not matched to a gene: 2. Per germline, CDR1 SGHTA and CDR2 FQGNSA.

The gene calls are TRBV7-8 and TRBJ1-2; D possibly corresponds to TRBD1 (6 bases). Germline V gives CDR1 SGHVS, CDR2 FQNEAQ. The CDR3 is made up of 15 amino acids. Between the trimmed V and J ends, which lost 5 bases and 1 base, there was a span of 14 bases. The CDR3 bases are TGTGCCAGCAGCACCCGGACAGCCCTTAACTATGGCTACACCTTC. Translation gives CASSTRTALNYGYTF.

This chain joins TRBV21-1 and TRBJ2-1; no DNA check was done on the table's D call, TRBD1. TRBV21-1 is flagged as a pseudogene. CDR3 length equals 16 residues. The CDR3 bases are TGTGCCAGCAGCATCTGTCAGGGGAAGTTGGGCAATGAGCAGTTCTTC. It translates to CASSICQGKLGNEQFF.

V usage is TRBV7-2 and J usage is TRBJ2-5; D unclear. The V gene lost 0 bases and the J gene lost 4 bases, with 9 bases spanning the gap. CDR1 is SGHTA, CDR2 FQGNSA, per germline. The CDR3 runs to 14 residues. The CDR3 DNA is TGTGCCAGCAGCTTAGCGGTCGGTGGAGAGACCCAGTACTTC. It specifies CASSLAVGGETQYF.

In its sample, this clone was seen a few times. The J gene is TRBJ1-2, the V gene TRBV19, with TRBD1 as a possible D gene (5 bases). The length of the CDR3 is 14 residues. The V gene's germline CDR1 is LNHDA and CDR2 SQIVND (reference sequence). V shed 2 bases and J shed 4 bases, with 11 bases lying between them. The CDR3: CASSIWGGGYGYTF. For the CDR3, the DNA is TGTGCCAGTAGTATATGGGGGGGAGGCTATGGCTACACCTTC.

This clone came up once. The chain links TRBV6-5 to TRBJ1-2; weak D call: TRBD1 (5 bases). Deletions cut 0 bases from V and 7 bases from J, with 15 bases between. This CDR3 has 15 residues. Germline CDR1 is MNHEY and CDR2 is SVGAGI. CDR3 residues: CASSYSGWGGIGYTF. DNA for the CDR3: TGTGCCAGCAGTTACTCAGGGTGGGGGGGTATTGGCTACACCTTC.

The V and J genes are TRBV2 and TRBJ1-4, with 9 bases fitting TRBD1. The CDR3 is made up of 15 amino acids. The germline gives CDR1 SNHLY, CDR2 FYNNEI. J was trimmed by 7 bases and V by 8 bases; bases with no gene match: 11. The CDR3 here is CASDPTGGAFEKLFF. The CDR3, as DNA: TGTGCCAGCGACCCTACAGGGGGCGCTTTTGAAAAACTGTTTTTT.

The V and J genes are TRBV19 and TRBJ1-1, with D maybe TRBD1 (5 bases). Trimming cost V 6 bases and J 1 base, with 12 bases left between them. CDR1 and CDR2 (germline): LNHDA, SQIVND (reference sequence). CDR3 length equals 14 residues. CDR3 in DNA: TGTGCCAGTAGCCCACAGGTAACGAACACTGAAGCTTTCTTT. Protein product: CASSPQVTNTEAFF.

This clone was recorded a few times. The chain links TRBV5-5 to TRBJ2-3; D unresolved. CDR1 SGHKS and CDR2 YYEKEE come from the germline V gene (reference sequence). This CDR3 is built from 15 residues. The V gene lost 4 bases and the J gene lost 4 bases, with 16 bases spanning the gap. DNA of the CDR3: TGTGCCAGCAGCCCTAAGGGTGGATTCGCAGATACGCAGTATTTT. This translates into CASSPKGGFADTQYF.

The chain employs TRBV7-8 and TRBJ2-2, with D possibly called TRBD1 or TRBD2 (5 bases each). This CDR3 comprises 13 residues. The V and J ends lost 9 bases and 3 bases respectively, with 11 bases between them. From germline, CDR1 is SGHVS and CDR2 FQNEAQ. Here the CDR3 DNA reads TGTGCCAGGGGGGAAGGGTACACCGGGGAGCTGTTTTTT. Its translation is CARGEGYTGELFF. The full variable domain, with the rest looked up from reference TRBV7-8 and TRBJ2-2, is GAGVSQSPRYKVAKRGQDVALRCDPISGHVSLFWYQQALGQGPEFLTYFQNEAQLDKSGLPSDRFFAERPEGSVSTLKIQRTQQEDSAVYLCARGEGYTGELFFGEGSRLTVL.

The J gene is TRBJ2-7, the V gene TRBV5-1; D not resolved. CDR1 and CDR2 from the germline V gene are SGHRS and YFSETQ. The CDR3 length is 12 residues. Trimming stripped 1 base from V and 7 bases from J, with 9 bases between. CDR3 sequence: CASSLISREQYF. The CDR3 DNA sequence: TGCGCCAGCAGCTTGATCAGCCGGGAGCAGTACTTC.

The chain links TRBV5-1 to TRBJ1-5, with TRBD1 matching over 10 bases. Germline CDR1 is SGHRS and CDR2 is YFSETQ. The CDR3 runs to 15 residues. With V trimmed by 2 bases and J by 6 bases, 5 bases remained unmatched. This CDR3 reads CASSFGTGVGQPQHF. The CDR3 DNA reads as TGCGCCAGCAGCTTCGGGACAGGGGTGGGTCAGCCCCAGCATTTT. Based on the CDR3 plus reference TRBV5-1 and TRBJ1-5, the full variable domain is KAGVTQTPRYLIKTRGQQVTLSCSPISGHRSVSWYQQTPGQGLQFLFEYFSETQRNKGNFPGRFSGRQFSNSRSEMNVSTLELGDSALYLCASSFGTGVGQPQHFGDGTRLSIL.